A single sample is the source of the 23 T cell receptor beta chains below, sequenced in a study of long-term antiretroviral therapy in people with HIV. Investigators performed immunoSEQ version v3.0 at survey level. Clones were read by immunoSEQ multiplex PCR, and TCRdb kept only the in-frame ones, dropping some. The sample carries approximately 19,000 clones, about 87% recorded once. The sequenced sample was unsorted PBMCs, obtained roughly 2.5 years after starting antiretroviral therapy. Receptor source: a woman between 50 and 59 years old with HIV.

The chain recombines TRBV7-9 with TRBJ2-3; D call uncertain. CDR1 is SEHNR and CDR2 is FQNEAQ in the germline V gene (reference sequence). V lost 1 base and J 6 bases, leaving 11 bases between the germline ends. This CDR3 has 14 amino acids. CDR3 in DNA: TGTGCCAGCAGCTTAGAGTCTCCGTGGGATACGCAGTATTTT. Residues: CASSLESPWDTQYF. Looking up the rest from reference TRBV7-9 and TRBJ2-3 gives the full variable domain: DTGVSQNPRHKITKRGQNVTFRCDPISEHNRLYWYRQTLGQGPEFLTYFQNEAQLEKSRLLSDRFSAERPKGSFSTLEIQRTEQGDSAMYLCASSLESPWDTQYFGPGTRLTVL.

V and J are TRBV4-1 and TRBJ2-7, with a tentative D call TRBD1 (6 bases). V dropped 2 bases and J dropped 4 bases, with 9 bases sitting between them. The germline CDR1 and CDR2 sequences are MGHRA and YSYEKL. CDR3 length equals 13 residues. CDR3 DNA: TGCGCCAGCAGCCAATTTACAGGGTACGAGCAGTACTTC. It specifies CASSQFTGYEQYF.

CDR3 nucleotide sequence: TGTGCCAGCAGCCAGGGACTAGCGGGAGCTGAGCAGTTCTTC. Translation: CASSQGLAGAEQFF. This chain uses TRBV13 with TRBJ2-1; 14 positions match TRBD2. Germline CDR1 is PRHDT and CDR2 is FYEKMQ (reference sequence). V lost 5 bases, J lost 9 bases, and 3 bases stayed unmatched. The CDR3 spans 14 residues. Based on the CDR3 plus reference TRBV13 and TRBJ2-1, the full variable domain is AAGVIQSPRHLIKEKRETATLKCYPIPRHDTVYWYQQGPGQDPQFLISFYEKMQSDKGSIPDRFSAQQFSDYHSELNMSSLELGDSALYFCASSQGLAGAEQFFGPGTRLTVL.

The chain carries TRBV29-1 and TRBJ2-7; D perhaps matches TRBD1 (6 bases). Trimming cost V 3 bases and J 4 bases, with 16 bases left between them. CDR3 length equals 14 residues. The germline CDR1 and CDR2 sequences are SQVTM and ANQGSEA. For the CDR3, the DNA is TGCAGCGTTGACGGGCAGGGGTCTGCATACGAGCAGTACTTC. Encoded protein: CSVDGQGSAYEQYF.

The rearrangement links TRBV19 to TRBJ1-5; D is ambiguous. Germline assignment: CDR1 LNHDA and CDR2 SQIVND (reference sequence). CDR3 size: 15 residues. Trimming shortened V by 1 base and J by 3 bases, and 10 bases separated the two germline ends. The CDR3 DNA reads as TGTGCCAGTAGTATAGTATCGGGTAACAATCAGCCCCAGCATTTT. This codes for CASSIVSGNNQPQHF.

The J gene is TRBJ1-2, the V gene TRBV5-1; possible D gene TRBD1, 5 bases. Germline CDR1 SGHRS, CDR2 YFSETQ. The CDR3 is 14 residues long. V lost 5 bases and J lost 0, with 11 bases in between. The CDR3 reads CASRLKDTNYGYTF. The CDR3 DNA follows: TGCGCCAGCAGGCTGAAGGACACTAACTATGGCTACACCTTC.

The CDR3 DNA follows: TGTGCCAGCAGTGAAGAAGCCCTGGGGGAGCTGTTTTTT. It codes for CASSEEALGELFF. The chain links TRBV2 to TRBJ2-2, with D unclear. Germline CDR1 reads SNHLY; CDR2 reads FYNNEI. The germline V and J ends were trimmed by 1 base and 8 bases, with 8 bases remaining between them. CDR3 length: 13 residues.

The V call is TRBV5-5, the J call TRBJ1-5, with unresolved D. Germline CDR1 and CDR2: SGHKS and YYEKEE (reference sequence). The CDR3 is made up of 17 amino acids. Trimming removed 4 bases from V and 6 bases from J, with 23 bases in between. CDR3 nucleotides: TGTGCCAGCAGCCCCCATGAAAGAAAAGTTGTGGGTCAGCCCCAGCATTTT. Residues: CASSPHERKVVGQPQHF.

This sequence joins TRBV11-3 and TRBJ2-7, with D possibly TRBD1 on 5 matching bases. The CDR3 is 14 amino acids. The V gene lost 0 bases and the J gene lost 2 bases, with 8 bases spanning the gap. Germline lookup yields CDR1 SGHNT and CDR2 YENEEA. The CDR3 DNA follows: TGTGCCAGCAGCTTAGACGGACAAACCTACGAGCAGTACTTC. Translating it yields CASSLDGQTYEQYF.

J is TRBJ1-2 and V is TRBV18; D may be TRBD1 (6 bases). In germline, CDR1 is KGHSH, CDR2 LQKENI. Trimming shortened V by 4 bases and J by 2 bases, and 11 bases separated the two germline ends. This CDR3 spans 14 amino acids. As DNA, the CDR3 is TGTGCCAGCTCACGGGACAACCCAAACTATGGCTACACCTTC. Amino acids: CASSRDNPNYGYTF.

The J gene is TRBJ2-7, the V gene TRBV6-1, with TRBD2 matching 7 bases. Germline assignment: CDR1 MNHNS and CDR2 SASEGT. The V and J ends lost 10 bases and 4 bases, in that order; junction bases with no gene match: 10. There are 13 residues in the CDR3. CDR3 loop: CATTERGPYEQYF. Written as DNA, the CDR3 is TGTGCCACCACCGAGCGGGGACCGTACGAGCAGTACTTC.

This clone was recorded once. This rearrangement joins TRBV4-1 to TRBJ2-1, with D perhaps TRBD1 (5 bases). Germline assignment: CDR1 MGHRA and CDR2 YSYEKL. The V and J ends lost 5 bases and 2 bases respectively, with 13 bases between them. The CDR3 consists of 15 residues. CDR3 sequence: CASSTTENTYNEQFF. The CDR3, as DNA: TGCGCCAGCAGCACGACAGAGAACACCTACAATGAGCAGTTCTTC.

The V and J genes are TRBV28 and TRBJ1-4; D is undetermined. There are 12 residues in the CDR3. Germline values: CDR1 MDHEN, CDR2 SYDVKM. V was shortened by 6 bases and J by 6 bases, with 8 bases between the two germline ends. The CDR3 spells CASSPVDEKLFF. CDR3 sequence (DNA): TGTGCCAGCAGCCCCGTGGATGAAAAACTGTTTTTT. Combining the CDR3 with reference TRBV28 and TRBJ1-4 gives the whole variable domain DVKVTQSSRYLVKRTGEKVFLECVQDMDHENMFWYRQDPGLGLRLIYFSYDVKMKEKGDIPEGYSVSREKKERFSLILESASTNQTSMYLCASSPVDEKLFFGSGTQLSVL.

This clone was picked up a small number of times. This chain joins TRBV19 and TRBJ2-7; 8 bases line up with TRBD1. Trimming removed 3 bases from V and 1 base from J; junction bases left unmatched: 5. The CDR3 sequence is 15 residues long. Germline CDR1 reads LNHDA; CDR2 reads SQIVND (reference sequence). CDR3 sequence: CASSMDRARSYEQYF. The CDR3 nucleotides read TGTGCCAGTAGTATGGACAGGGCAAGGTCCTACGAGCAGTACTTC.

The V and J genes are TRBV5-6 and TRBJ1-1; no reliable D call. In germline, CDR1 is SGHDT, CDR2 YYEEEE. The CDR3 is 12 amino acids. The V end lost 3 bases, the J end lost 1 base, and 4 bases lay between the germline ends. The CDR3 DNA is TGTGCCAGCAGCTCGGGGAACACTGAAGCTTTCTTT. Its protein product is CASSSGNTEAFF.

This sequence joins TRBV9 and TRBJ2-5; 7 positions match TRBD2. This CDR3 region has 16 residues. Trimming cost V 0 bases and J 3 bases; bases outside gene matches: 8. Germline loops: CDR1 SGDLS, CDR2 YYNGEE. For the CDR3, the DNA is TGTGCCAGCAGCGTAGAGTCGGGGGGTTGGGAAGAGACCCAGTACTTC. It specifies CASSVESGGWEETQYF.

This chain uses TRBV18 with TRBJ2-3; 10 bases align to TRBD2. The CDR3 is 18 amino acids. Germline values: CDR1 KGHSH, CDR2 LQKENI. Germline trimming cut 2 bases from V and 3 bases from J; bases unmatched to any gene: 11. The DNA for the CDR3 is TGTGCCAGCTCACCAAAGCGAATGAGCGGGAGGGGTACAGATACGCAGTATTTT. Amino acids: CASSPKRMSGRGTDTQYF.

This chain connects TRBV6-6 to TRBJ2-1; 7 bases fit TRBD1. This CDR3 is 14 amino acids long. V shed 4 bases, J shed 5 bases, and the junction held 5 bases outside the gene matches. Per germline, CDR1 MNHNY and CDR2 SVGAGI (reference sequence). The CDR3 region is CASSSRDRNNEQFF. DNA for the CDR3: TGTGCCAGCAGTTCCCGGGACAGAAACAATGAGCAGTTCTTC.

This clone showed up just once. The genes are TRBV7-9 and TRBJ1-3, with unresolved D. The V and J ends lost 4 bases and 2 bases respectively, with 0 bases between them. Germline CDR1 is SEHNR and CDR2 is FQNEAQ (reference sequence). The CDR3 has 11 amino acids. The CDR3 region is CASSSGNTIYF. CDR3 DNA sequence: TGTGCCAGCAGCTCTGGAAACACCATATATTTT.

Only a few counts were recorded for this clone. The chain joins TRBV7-9 to TRBJ2-7; D gene uncertain. Between the trimmed V and J ends, which lost 3 bases and 1 base, there was a span of 1 base. Germline V gene lookup returns CDR1 SEHNR and CDR2 FQNEAQ (reference sequence). The length of the CDR3 is 11 residues. The CDR3 protein is CASSFSYEQYF. The CDR3 DNA is TGTGCCAGCAGCTTTTCCTACGAGCAGTACTTC. Full variable domain (remainder filled in from reference TRBV7-9 and TRBJ2-7): DTGVSQNPRHKITKRGQNVTFRCDPISEHNRLYWYRQTLGQGPEFLTYFQNEAQLEKSRLLSDRFSAERPKGSFSTLEIQRTEQGDSAMYLCASSFSYEQYFGPGTRLTVT.

The gene calls are TRBV9 and TRBJ2-7; 7 nucleotides line up with TRBD1. This CDR3 has 14 residues. V lost 4 bases, J lost 2 bases, and 6 bases stayed unmatched. The germline CDR1 and CDR2 sequences are SGDLS and YYNGEE. The DNA of the CDR3 is TGTGCCAGCAGCTCGACAGGGAATACCTACGAGCAGTACTTC. This translates into CASSSTGNTYEQYF.

The rearrangement joins TRBV7-9 to TRBJ1-2; D is perhaps TRBD1 (5 bases). The CDR3 totals 14 residues. CDR1 and CDR2 (germline): SEHNR, FQNEAQ (reference sequence). Deletions cut 3 bases from V and 2 bases from J, with 10 bases between. The chain's CDR3 is CASSFDSINYGYTF. The CDR3 region has the DNA TGTGCCAGCAGCTTCGACAGCATCAACTATGGCTACACCTTC.

This chain joins TRBV4-1 and TRBJ2-7, with TRBD2 identical over 7 bases. This CDR3 is built from 14 residues. The trim removed 2 bases at V and 1 base at J, leaving 2 bases unmatched. In germline, CDR1 is MGHRA, CDR2 YSYEKL. CDR3 nucleotides: TGCGCCAGCAGCCAACCCGGGAGGTCCTACGAGCAGTACTTC. Protein: CASSQPGRSYEQYF.